Listed below are T cell receptor beta chains from one sample, sequenced in a study of shared clonotypes between healthy human individuals. The protocol was immunoSEQ multiplex PCR, while the TCRdb copy is restricted to in-frame clones and leaves out a portion. The top ten clones hold around 0.13% of a sample with around 2.3 million clones, under 97% of them seen once. The sample taken for sequencing was naive CD4+ T cells sorted from blood. The receptors originated from a young man in good health. The CDR3 runs from the conserved cysteine through the conserved F or W. A D gene is named only where the DNA matches it firmly. The size of a clone is reported for some rows only, either as once, few or many, or as a class for expanded clones.

J,size,V,D,DNA,CDR3
TRBJ2-1,NA,TRBV6-5,NA,TGTGCCAGCAGCCAGGGACTTACGGCCAATGAGCAGTTCTTC,CASSQGLTANEQFF
TRBJ1-1,NA,TRBV10-2,NA,TGCGCCAGCAGGACAACCCGGGGCGCTGAAGCTTTCTTT,CASRTTRGAEAFF
TRBJ1-6,NA,TRBV25-1,NA,TGTGCCAGCAGTGAGAAGCAGAATTATAATTCACCCCTCCACTTT,CASSEKQNYNSPLHF
TRBJ1-2,NA,TRBV19,TRBD1,TGTGCCAGCGGTGGACAGGGGACCTATGGCTACACCTTC,CASGGQGTYGYTF
TRBJ2-7,NA,TRBV28,NA,TGTGCCAGCAGTTCGGGACAAAGCTACGAGCAGTACTTC,CASSSGQSYEQYF
TRBJ1-5,NA,TRBV15,NA,TGTGCCACCAGCAGAGATACGGGGGGCGGTCAGCCCCAGCATTTT,CATSRDTGGGQPQHF
TRBJ2-7,NA,TRBV6-5,NA,TGTGCCAGCAGTTACAGGGGTCCCTACGAGCAGTACTTC,CASSYRGPYEQYF
TRBJ2-2,NA,TRBV10-1,TRBD2,TGCGCCAGCAGCCGGGGACTAGGGGACACCGGGGAGCTGTTTTTT,CASSRGLGDTGELFF
TRBJ2-7,NA,TRBV2,NA,TGTGCCAGCAGTGGCGTAGGGCCATACTACGAGCAGTACTTC,CASSGVGPYYEQYF
TRBJ1-5,NA,TRBV10-3,TRBD1,TGTGCCATCAGTGAGGAGGCAGGGGGGCAGCCCCAGCATTTT,CAISEEAGGQPQHF
TRBJ2-5,NA,TRBV11-2,NA,TGTGCCAGCAACCCAGCCCCGGGGCAGACCCAGTACTTC,CASNPAPGQTQYF
TRBJ2-7,NA,TRBV10-3,TRBD1,TGTGCCATCACCTCAGGACAGGTTAGCTCCTACGAGCAGTACTTC,CAITSGQVSSYEQYF
TRBJ1-3,NA,TRBV7-8,NA,TGTGCCAGCAGCTTAGGGGAGAGAGGAAACACCATATATTTT,CASSLGERGNTIYF
TRBJ2-7,once,TRBV6-1,NA,TGTGCCAGCACTGAAGGAAGGGCTTTATCCGAGCAGTACTTC,CASTEGRALSEQYF
TRBJ1-4,NA,TRBV5-1,NA,TGCGCCAGCAGCTTGTTTGGAGAGGAAAAACTGTTTTTT,CASSLFGEEKLFF